The T cell receptor (beta chain) described here comes from a study of OX40 agonist ivuxolimab in advanced cancers. Study in general: Partial responses were recorded for three patients, including one with hepatocellular carcinoma and two with cutaneous melanoma.

Repertoires were generated with immunoSEQ multiplex PCR, while TCRdb's copy carries only in-frame clones and drops some. The table records about 70,000 clones, 82% of them present only once. With 8 bases removed from V and 0 bases from J, the gap between germline ends came to 11 bases. The germline V gene has CDR1 SNHLY and CDR2 FYNNEI. This CDR3 spans 14 amino acids. The J gene is TRBJ1-3, the V gene TRBV2; no definite D call. This TCR was recovered from an adult with an advanced solid tumor such as melanoma, head and neck, liver or kidney cancer. The sample in question was CD4+ or CD8+ T cells sorted from blood, obtained in a trial of the OX40 agonist ivuxolimab. The CDR3 region has the DNA TGTGCCAGCGGGCGGGCAAGCTCTGGAAACACCATATATTTT. It translates to CASGRASSGNTIYF.